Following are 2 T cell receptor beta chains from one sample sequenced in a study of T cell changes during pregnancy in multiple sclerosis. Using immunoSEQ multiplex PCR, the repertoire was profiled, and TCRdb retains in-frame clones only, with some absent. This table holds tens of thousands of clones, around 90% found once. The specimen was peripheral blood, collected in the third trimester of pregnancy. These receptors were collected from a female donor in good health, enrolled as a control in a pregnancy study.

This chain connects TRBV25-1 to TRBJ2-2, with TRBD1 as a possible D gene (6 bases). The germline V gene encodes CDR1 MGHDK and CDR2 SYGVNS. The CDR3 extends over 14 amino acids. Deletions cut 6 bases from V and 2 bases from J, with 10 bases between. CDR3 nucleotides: TGTGCCAGCAGCGGACAGCTCAACACCGGGGAGCTGTTTTTT. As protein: CASSGQLNTGELFF.

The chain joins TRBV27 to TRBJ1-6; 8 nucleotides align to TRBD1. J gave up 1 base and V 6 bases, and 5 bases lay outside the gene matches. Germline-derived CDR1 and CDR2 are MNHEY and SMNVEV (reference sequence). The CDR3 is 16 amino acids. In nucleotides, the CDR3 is TGTGCCAGCAGCTGGCAGGGGGCTTCCTATAATTCACCCCTCCACTTT. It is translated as CASSWQGASYNSPLHF.